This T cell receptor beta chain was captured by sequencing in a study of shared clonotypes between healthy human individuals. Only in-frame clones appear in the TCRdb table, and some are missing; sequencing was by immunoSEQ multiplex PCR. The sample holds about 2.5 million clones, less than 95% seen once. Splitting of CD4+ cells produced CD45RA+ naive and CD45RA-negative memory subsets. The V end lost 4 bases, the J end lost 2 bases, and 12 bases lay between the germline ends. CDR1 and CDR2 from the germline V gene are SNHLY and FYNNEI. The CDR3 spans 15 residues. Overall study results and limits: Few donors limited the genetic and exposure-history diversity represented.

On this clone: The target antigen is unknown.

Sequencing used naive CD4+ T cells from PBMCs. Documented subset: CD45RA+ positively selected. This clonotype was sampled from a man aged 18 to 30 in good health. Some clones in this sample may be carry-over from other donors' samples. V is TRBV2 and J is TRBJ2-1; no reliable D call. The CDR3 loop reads CASSAEMEAYNEQFF. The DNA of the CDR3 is TGTGCCAGCAGTGCGGAGATGGAAGCCTACAATGAGCAGTTCTTC.